What follows are 23 T cell receptor beta chains derived from one specimen sequenced in a study of early T cells in non-severe SARS-CoV-2 infection. TCRdb redid the calling of the 5' RACE reads with MiXCR, one entry per CDR3 protein. The sample includes 50,000 to 70,000 distinct CDR3 sequences, more than 8.5% of them seen just once. The sequenced sample consisted of whole blood. These receptors all stem from an adult who was a healthcare worker with PCR-confirmed SARS-CoV-2 infection or an uninfected control (not recorded which).

This clonotype has only a few counts. The chain couples TRBV5-4 to TRBJ2-3; possibly TRBD1 for D (6 bases). Trimming removed 3 bases from V and 5 bases from J, with 13 bases in between. Germline V gives CDR1 SGHNT, CDR2 YYREEE (reference sequence). This CDR3 contains 14 residues. The chain's CDR3 is CASSSTGTRDTQYF. The CDR3 bases are TGTGCCAGCAGCTCCACAGGGACGCGAGATACGCAGTATTTT.

This clonotype was detected only a few times. V usage is TRBV11-2 and J usage is TRBJ2-1; 10 nucleotides agree with TRBD2. The CDR3 has 18 residues. V dropped 5 bases and J dropped 5; count of bases not matched to a gene: 15. CDR1 is SGHAT, CDR2 FQNNGV, per germline. CDR3: CASSPLAGFFDWNNEQFF. As DNA, the CDR3 is TGTGCCAGCAGCCCACTAGCGGGGTTTTTCGACTGGAACAATGAGCAGTTCTTC.

The CDR3: CASRGGSYEQYF. CDR3 nucleotide sequence: TGTGCCAGCAGGGGCGGGAGTTACGAGCAGTACTTC. This rearrangement joins TRBV7-9 to TRBJ2-7, with 7 nucleotides matching TRBD2. The CDR3 runs to 12 residues. Trimming took 6 bases from V and 4 from J; bases not matched to a gene: 3. Germline V CDR1 and CDR2: SEHNR, FQNEAQ (reference sequence).

This clonotype has only a few counts. J is TRBJ2-5 and V is TRBV2; 7 bases map to TRBD1. In germline, CDR1 is SNHLY, CDR2 FYNNEI. This CDR3 is 14 amino acids long. Trimming removed 5 bases from V and 2 bases from J; junction bases left unmatched: 5. The CDR3 is CASSLRQGQETQYF. The CDR3 DNA reads TGTGCCAGCAGTTTGAGACAGGGTCAAGAGACCCAGTACTTC. Full variable domain (remainder filled in from reference TRBV2 and TRBJ2-5): EPEVTQTPSHQVTQMGQEVILRCVPISNHLYFYWYRQILGQKVEFLVSFYNNEISEKSEIFDDQFSVERPDGSNFTLKIRSTKLEDSAMYFCASSLRQGQETQYFGPGTRLLVL.

This clonotype was recorded at least ten times. The chain has TRBV12-3 or TRBV12-4 and TRBJ1-6; the match to TRBD1 covers 7 bases. The V gene end was trimmed by 4 bases and the J gene end by 6 bases; junction bases not matched to a gene: 15. The CDR3 has 18 amino acids. The CDR3 DNA reads TGTGCCAGCAGTTATTACCCCTCCGACAGGGTTGGTAATTCACCCCTCCACTTT. Its protein is CASSYYPSDRVGNSPLHF.

This clonotype was recorded many times. The V and J genes are TRBV5-1 and TRBJ2-1; the match to TRBD2 covers 13 bases. Trimming cost V 3 bases and J 5 bases; bases outside gene matches: 5. Germline CDR1 reads SGHRS; CDR2 reads YFSETQ. The CDR3 is 16 amino acids. CDR3 DNA sequence: TGCGCCAGCAGCTCAGGACTAGCGGGGGCCGACAATGAGCAGTTCTTC. It yields the protein CASSSGLAGADNEQFF. Using reference TRBV5-1 and TRBJ2-1 for the parts outside the CDR3, the full variable domain is KAGVTQTPRYLIKTRGQQVTLSCSPISGHRSVSWYQQTPGQGLQFLFEYFSETQRNKGNFPGRFSGRQFSNSRSEMNVSTLELGDSALYLCASSSGLAGADNEQFFGPGTRLTVL.

This rearrangement joins TRBV6-6 to TRBJ1-6, with D maybe TRBD1 (6 bases). Trimming shortened V by 4 bases and J by 7 bases, and 14 bases separated the two germline ends. The CDR3 is 15 residues long. In germline, CDR1 is MNHNY, CDR2 SVGAGI (reference sequence). CDR3 protein: CASSSPGGLNSPLHF. In DNA form, the CDR3 reads TGTGCCAGCAGTTCCCCCGGGGGGCTAAATTCACCCCTCCACTTT.

This clonotype was detected a few times. At one end, the junction sequence differs from germline, possibly due to a read error. The rearrangement links TRBV7-9 to TRBJ2-7; 9 bases align to TRBD1. CDR3 length: 15 residues. Germline CDR1 is SEHNR and CDR2 is FQNEAQ (reference sequence). Here the CDR3 DNA reads TGTGCCAGCAGCTTAGATGGGACAGGGCTGCCCGAGGAGTACTTC. This encodes CASSLDGTGLPEEYF.

This clonotype was detected only once. CDR3 DNA: TGTGCCAGCAGTCTGACAGGGAAGAGCAATCAGCCCCAGCATTTT. Residues: CASSLTGKSNQPQHF. V and J are TRBV6-5 and TRBJ1-5; 7 nucleotides agree with TRBD1. The CDR3 runs 15 residues. Trimming removed 5 bases from V and 1 base from J; junction bases left unmatched: 5. Germline V lookup: CDR1 MNHEY, CDR2 SVGAGI.

The rearrangement links TRBV20-1 to TRBJ1-4, with D possibly TRBD1 on 5 matching bases. From germline, CDR1 is DFQATT and CDR2 SNEGSKA (reference sequence). The CDR3 consists of 16 residues. V was pared by 1 base and J by 2 bases, with 14 bases between. The CDR3 DNA follows: TGCAGTGCTAGAGCGCCGGGGGGTGCTACTAATGAAAAACTGTTTTTT. This sequence encodes CSARAPGGATNEKLFF.

This clonotype has ten or more counts. The gene calls are TRBV28 and TRBJ2-7; a weak D match, TRBD2 (7 bases). Per the germline V gene, CDR1 is MDHEN and CDR2 is SYDVKM. V lost 7 bases to trimming and J lost 7 bases, with 17 bases between them. The CDR3 is 13 residues long. DNA for the CDR3: TGTGCCAGCACTCGGGGGGCCCCAAAGGAGCAGTACTTC. Translating it yields CASTRGAPKEQYF.

This clonotype has more than one count but fewer than ten. The chain employs TRBV18 and TRBJ2-5; D gene uncertain. Between the trimmed V and J ends, which lost 2 bases and 4 bases, there was a span of 5 bases. Germline-derived CDR1 and CDR2 are KGHSH and LQKENI. The CDR3 loop spans 12 amino acids. CDR3 protein: CASSPAGETQYF. The CDR3 bases are TGTGCCAGCTCACCAGCCGGAGAGACCCAGTACTTC.

This clonotype was recorded at least ten times. The chain employs TRBV12-3 or TRBV12-4 and TRBJ1-1; the D gene is possibly TRBD1 (5 bases). There are 14 residues in the CDR3. The V and J ends lost 7 bases and 1 base respectively, with 13 bases between them. In DNA form, the CDR3 reads TGTGCCAGCATGGGTCAGGGAAAGAACACTGAAGCTTTCTTT. Amino acids: CASMGQGKNTEAFF.

This clonotype was counted ten times or more. V usage is TRBV30 and J usage is TRBJ2-3, with D maybe TRBD1 (6 bases). The ends were cut back, 2 bases at V and 4 bases at J, with 7 bases in the middle. CDR3 size: 12 residues. Germline lookup yields CDR1 GTSNPN and CDR2 SVGIG (reference sequence). This CDR3 is CAWSPGADTQYF. Written as DNA, the CDR3 is TGTGCCTGGAGTCCAGGGGCAGATACGCAGTATTTT.

The gene calls are TRBV6-2 or TRBV6-3 and TRBJ2-7, with 7 bases lining up with TRBD2. This CDR3 spans 14 amino acids. With 9 bases clipped from V and 5 bases from J, the junction kept 13 bases outside the gene matches. Germline CDR1 reads MNHEY; CDR2 reads SVGEGT. CDR3 residues: CASESGIGAHEQYF. The CDR3 DNA follows: TGTGCCAGTGAGAGCGGGATCGGCGCCCACGAGCAGTACTTC.

This clonotype was seen ten or more times. V usage is TRBV12-3 or TRBV12-4 and J usage is TRBJ2-3, with D perhaps matching TRBD2 (6 bases). The CDR3 totals 15 residues. V was shortened by 5 bases and J by 4 bases, with 16 bases between the two germline ends. The CDR3 DNA reads TGTGCCAGCAGTCAGACCGGCGGAGGGGCAGATACGCAGTATTTT. It encodes CASSQTGGGADTQYF.

This clonotype was detected only a few times. This chain links TRBV4-2 with TRBJ2-5, with D perhaps matching TRBD2 (5 bases). Germline CDR1 reads LGHNA; CDR2 reads YNFKEQ. The CDR3 extends over 14 amino acids. Trimming took off 0 bases at V and 9 bases at J, with 14 bases between the two ends. The CDR3: CASSQDKGPGAQYF. In DNA form, the CDR3 reads TGTGCCAGCAGCCAAGATAAAGGCCCCGGGGCCCAGTACTTC.

The genes are TRBV10-3 and TRBJ2-2; 10 nucleotides agree with TRBD2. This CDR3 comprises 14 residues. The J segment lost 2 bases and the V segment lost 9 bases, leaving 3 bases of the junction unmatched. CDR1 is ENHRY, CDR2 SYGVKD, per germline. Written as DNA, the CDR3 is TGTGCCATAGCGGGAGGGCCAAACACCGGGGAGCTGTTTTTT. Protein product: CAIAGGPNTGELFF.

In this sample, this clonotype turned up a few times. CDR3 sequence (DNA): TGCAGTGCTAGAGGGTTTGGGGCTGAGGATGGCTACACCTTC. Translated, it gives CSARGFGAEDGYTF. The chain joins TRBV20-1 to TRBJ1-2, with D perhaps matching TRBD1 (5 bases). Trimming shortened V by 1 base and J by 6 bases, and 15 bases separated the two germline ends. CDR1 and CDR2 (germline): DFQATT, SNEGSKA (reference sequence). CDR3 length: 14 residues.

This sequence joins TRBV28 and TRBJ2-7; D gene unclear. This CDR3 contains 15 residues. Trimming pared 5 bases from V and 5 bases from J, leaving 19 bases between. CDR1 MDHEN and CDR2 SYDVKM come from the germline V gene. CDR3 protein: CASSPRQAPWNEQYF. The CDR3 region has the DNA TGTGCCAGCAGTCCCCGCCAGGCCCCGTGGAACGAGCAGTACTTC.

The chain carries TRBV6-2 or TRBV6-3 and TRBJ2-7; D is undetermined. Trimming pared 5 bases from V and 3 bases from J, leaving 2 bases between. CDR3 length: 10 amino acids. Germline-derived CDR1 and CDR2 are MNHEY and SVGEGT. In DNA form, the CDR3 reads TGTGCCAGCAGTAACTACGAGCAGTACTTC. Residues: CASSNYEQYF.

This clonotype was counted between two and nine times. V usage is TRBV7-9 and J usage is TRBJ2-7, with TRBD2 matching over 11 bases. The length of the CDR3 is 16 residues. After removal of 1 base from V and 5 bases from J, the junction contained 7 bases not matched to a gene. Germline CDR1 is SEHNR and CDR2 is FQNEAQ (reference sequence). This chain's CDR3 is CASSLVRLAGGHEQYF. CDR3 in DNA: TGTGCCAGCAGCTTAGTAAGGCTAGCGGGAGGTCACGAGCAGTACTTC.

V gene TRBV28 combines with J gene TRBJ1-4, with D unresolved. V dropped 5 bases and J dropped 4 bases, with 17 bases sitting between them. The CDR3 is 16 residues long. Germline CDR1 MDHEN, CDR2 SYDVKM. The CDR3 sequence is CASSPTSHLNNEKLFF. Written as DNA, the CDR3 is TGTGCCAGCAGTCCCACCTCTCACCTAAATAATGAAAAACTGTTTTTT.